The clone carrying this T cell receptor (beta chain) was observed a few times. Its antigen is unknown. The data derive from a study of cytotoxic CD8 clonotypes in ibrutinib-treated CLL. Study-level information: The study included 11 relapsed/refractory and about 16 treatment-naive patients; about 17 had IGHV unmutated disease. Study conclusions and caveats: Public clonotypes showed up rarely, and on treatment they shrank or held steady.

The CDR3 is 15 amino acids. Germline V CDR1 and CDR2: MNHEY, SMNVEV (reference sequence). V dropped 7 bases and J dropped 4; count of bases not matched to a gene: 6. Here immunoSEQ multiplex PCR was the method, and the copy in TCRdb shows in-frame clones only, minus some. This sample has around 250,000 clones, with 70% found just once. Genomic DNA in an amount of approximately 1.9 micrograms was extracted from cryopreserved PBMCs and used for the preparation of TCR beta libraries. The clonotype originates from a human donor with chronic lymphocytic leukemia. Specimen: PBMCs, collected after 24 months of ibrutinib treatment. The chain carries TRBV27 and TRBJ2-6, with TRBD1 matching over 8 bases. The CDR3 reads CASTRTGPGANVLTF. In nucleotides, the CDR3 is TGTGCCAGCACCAGGACAGGGCCCGGGGCCAACGTCCTGACTTTC.